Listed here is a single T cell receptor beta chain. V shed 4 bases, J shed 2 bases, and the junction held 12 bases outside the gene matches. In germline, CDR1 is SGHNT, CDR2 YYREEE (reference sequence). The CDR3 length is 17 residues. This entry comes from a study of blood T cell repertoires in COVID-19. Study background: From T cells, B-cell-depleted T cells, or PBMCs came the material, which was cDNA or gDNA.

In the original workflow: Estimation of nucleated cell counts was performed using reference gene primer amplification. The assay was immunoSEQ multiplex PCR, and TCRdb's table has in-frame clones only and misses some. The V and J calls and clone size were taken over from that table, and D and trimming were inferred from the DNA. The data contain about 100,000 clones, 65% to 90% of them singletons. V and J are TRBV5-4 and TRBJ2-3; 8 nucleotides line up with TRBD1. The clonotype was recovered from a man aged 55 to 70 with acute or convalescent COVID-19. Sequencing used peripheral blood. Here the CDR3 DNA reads TGTGCCAGCAGCAAGGGGACCAGGACAGGGCCCACAGATACGCAGTATTTT. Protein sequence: CASSKGTRTGPTDTQYF.